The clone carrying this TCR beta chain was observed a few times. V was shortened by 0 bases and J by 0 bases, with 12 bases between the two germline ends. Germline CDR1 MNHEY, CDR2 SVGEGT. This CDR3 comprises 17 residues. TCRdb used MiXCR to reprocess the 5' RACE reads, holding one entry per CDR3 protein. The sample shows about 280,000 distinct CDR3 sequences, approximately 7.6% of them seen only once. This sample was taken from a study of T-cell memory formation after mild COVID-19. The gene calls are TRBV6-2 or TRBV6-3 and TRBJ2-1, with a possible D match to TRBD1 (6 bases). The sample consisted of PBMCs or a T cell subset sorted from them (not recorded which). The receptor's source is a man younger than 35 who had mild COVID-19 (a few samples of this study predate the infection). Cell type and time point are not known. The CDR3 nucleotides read TGTGCCAGCAGTTACTCGGACAGTAAGAGCTCCTACAATGAGCAGTTCTTC. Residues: CASSYSDSKSSYNEQFF.